This TCR beta chain was sequenced in a study of CD8+CD57+ T cells in acquired aplastic anemia. Study-wide context: Where healthy donors were concerned, CD4+ cells averaged approximately 9.8 million reads.

The V end was cut by 4 bases, the J end by 2 bases, with 12 bases between. CDR3 length equals 15 residues. Germline CDR1 and CDR2: SNHLY and FYNNEI. Genomic DNA acted as the template from which TCR beta VDJ combination and CDR3 sequence profiling were carried out. One entry per CDR3 protein results from TCRdb running MiXCR on the reads. This table has fewer than 200,000 distinct CDR3 sequences, 35% to 55% appearing once. About this clonotype itself: The antigen remains unidentified.

The study, taken as a whole, reports: Patients were compared with controls for CD8+ Simpson's diversity, and no significant difference emerged. Patients and controls shared just under 30 CD8+ CDR3 sequences.

Sample: sorted CD4+, CD8+, or CD8+CD57+ T cells (not recorded which) from PBMCs. The chain joins TRBV2 to TRBJ1-5; unclear D gene. The sequence derives from a human donor in good health. CDR3 loop: CASSGLGIGNQPQHF. The DNA of the CDR3 is TGTGCCAGCAGTGGTTTAGGGATCGGCAATCAGCCCCAGCATTTT.